The present T cell receptor (beta chain) was sequenced within a study of cytomegalovirus exposure and HLA in healthy donors. Whole-study context: An early data release held tens of millions of unique TCRs from HLA-typed donors. Points from the study as a whole: There were several of the most significant clusters that appeared linked to common viral pathogens in a later analysis. Exclusion applied to some V segments, including TRBV6-2 and TRBV6-3, as they were indistinguishable.

With 60 Vbeta and 13 Jbeta primers, the PCR was carried out. Sequencing was performed with immunoSEQ multiplex PCR; in TCRdb, only in-frame clones are kept and a portion is missing. The sample lists some 110,000 clones; 65% to 75% were seen once. The CDR3 consists of 17 residues. In germline, CDR1 is MDHEN, CDR2 SYDVKM. After removal of 4 bases from V and 8 bases from J, the junction contained 15 bases not matched to a gene. To note about this clone: Its antigen is unidentified.

The specimen sequenced was PBMCs. The chain is built from TRBV28 and TRBJ1-4, with 8 bases lining up with TRBD1. The sequence derives from a man aged 25 to 40 in good health and CMV-seropositive. The CDR3 DNA is TGTGCCAGCAGTTCCCCGATTTGGACAGGGAAGAAAGAAAAACTGTTTTTT. Protein sequence: CASSSPIWTGKKEKLFF.